This entry lists 32 T cell receptor beta chains sequenced from one sample in a study of cytotoxic CD8 clonotypes in ibrutinib-treated CLL. Using immunoSEQ multiplex PCR, the repertoire was profiled, and TCRdb retains in-frame clones only, with some absent. The table includes 110,000 to 150,000 clones, about 78% detected once. Material: PBMCs, obtained after 24 months of ibrutinib treatment. These receptor sequences come from a human donor with chronic lymphocytic leukemia.

V gene TRBV5-1 combines with J gene TRBJ1-1; 8 positions match TRBD1. After removal of 4 bases from V and 5 bases from J, the junction contained 4 bases not matched to a gene. CDR3 size: 13 residues. Germline assignment: CDR1 SGHRS and CDR2 YFSETQ. This chain's CDR3 is CASSTGGRTEAFF. CDR3 in DNA: TGCGCCAGCAGCACAGGGGGTCGGACTGAAGCTTTCTTT.

V is TRBV6-6 and J is TRBJ2-3; D might be TRBD1 or TRBD2, each matching 7 bases. Germline values: CDR1 MNHNY, CDR2 SVGAGI (reference sequence). Between the trimmed V and J ends, which lost 5 bases and 0 bases, there was a span of 15 bases. This CDR3 has 16 residues. The CDR3 DNA reads TGTGCCAGCAGTAGCAGGGGGGGAATCAGCACAGATACGCAGTATTTT. This translates into CASSSRGGISTDTQYF.

The genes are TRBV5-1 and TRBJ1-6, with TRBD1 matching 7 bases. The CDR3 sequence is 16 residues long. The germline V gene has CDR1 SGHRS and CDR2 YFSETQ. With 4 bases clipped from V and 8 bases from J, the junction kept 12 bases outside the gene matches. The CDR3 coding sequence is TGCGCCAGCAGCCACCCCCCCGGGACAGCAGATTCACCCCTCCACTTT. Translated: CASSHPPGTADSPLHF.

This clone is judged medium-sized. The CDR3 sequence is CASSEALHGAGQPQHF. The CDR3 nucleotides are TGTGCCAGCAGTGAAGCGCTTCACGGGGCCGGCCAGCCCCAGCATTTT. This sequence joins TRBV6-1 and TRBJ1-5, with a possible D match to TRBD1 (5 bases). V gave up 0 bases and J gave up 7 bases, with 16 bases separating them. Germline loops: CDR1 MNHNS, CDR2 SASEGT. The CDR3 loop spans 16 amino acids.

The V gene is TRBV5-1, the J gene TRBJ2-1, with 10 bases aligning to TRBD2. Trimming at V came to 4 bases and at J to 2 bases, leaving 6 bases not matched to a gene. The CDR3 extends over 16 amino acids. Germline CDR1 and CDR2: SGHRS and YFSETQ. DNA for the CDR3: TGCGCCAGCAGCGCCCTAGCGGGGGCCGCCTACAATGAGCAGTTCTTC. This gives the protein CASSALAGAAYNEQFF. The entire variable domain, with the rest obtained from reference TRBV5-1 and TRBJ2-1, is as follows: KAGVTQTPRYLIKTRGQQVTLSCSPISGHRSVSWYQQTPGQGLQFLFEYFSETQRNKGNFPGRFSGRQFSNSRSEMNVSTLELGDSALYLCASSALAGAAYNEQFFGPGTRLTVL.

This chain connects TRBV30 to TRBJ2-7; 8 bases align to TRBD1. Germline V lookup: CDR1 GTSNPN, CDR2 SVGIG (reference sequence). The CDR3 contains 15 residues. Unmatched junction bases numbered 6, after V lost 0 bases and J lost 2 bases. The DNA of the CDR3 is TGTGCCTGGAGTGTAAAGGGACAGGCACCCTACGAGCAGTACTTC. Translated: CAWSVKGQAPYEQYF.

The chain combines TRBV6-6 with TRBJ1-1; D is undetermined. The CDR3 is 13 residues long. Germline V lookup: CDR1 MNHNY, CDR2 SVGAGI (reference sequence). The V and J ends lost 3 bases and 1 base respectively, with 6 bases between them. The CDR3 coding sequence is TGTGCCAGCAGTTATTTCGGGAACACTGAAGCTTTCTTT. Its protein product is CASSYFGNTEAFF.

The J gene is TRBJ1-2, the V gene TRBV18; 7 positions agree with TRBD1. Germline V lookup: CDR1 KGHSH, CDR2 LQKENI. The V segment lost 6 bases and the J segment 7 bases; nucleotides outside the gene matches: 8. The CDR3 is 13 residues long. CDR3 nucleotide sequence: TGTGCCAGCTCCCCAGGGGGAGTAGCTGGCTACACCTTC. It translates to CASSPGGVAGYTF.

This clone was seen a handful of times. The V gene is TRBV11-3, the J gene TRBJ2-7; unclear D gene. Trimming cost V 5 bases and J 2 bases, with 13 bases left between them. The CDR3 consists of 14 residues. Per germline, CDR1 SGHNT and CDR2 YENEEA. CDR3 coding DNA: TGTGCCAGCAGCCGCGGTCCGCCGACCTACGAGCAGTACTTC. Amino acids: CASSRGPPTYEQYF.

The V call is TRBV9, the J call TRBJ2-2; D is tentatively TRBD1 or TRBD2 (5 bases each). Germline V gene data show CDR1 as SGDLS and CDR2 as YYNGEE. CDR3 length equals 14 residues. The V end was cut by 4 bases, the J end by 5 bases, with 12 bases between. CDR3 residues: CASSLLWGTGELFF. DNA of the CDR3: TGTGCCAGCAGCCTACTATGGGGGACCGGGGAGCTGTTTTTT.

This chain uses TRBV5-1 with TRBJ2-5; D could derive from TRBD1 or TRBD2 (5 bases each). The germline gives CDR1 SGHRS, CDR2 YFSETQ. The CDR3 has 15 amino acids. Trimming took 2 bases from V and 5 from J, leaving 16 bases between them. CDR3 protein: CASSFGTAGVETQYF. The DNA for the CDR3 is TGCGCCAGCAGCTTTGGGACGGCCGGGGTGGAGACCCAGTACTTC.

The V gene is TRBV6-6, the J gene TRBJ2-7, with D unclear. V shed 0 bases and J shed 2 bases, with 11 bases lying between them. CDR1 and CDR2 (germline): MNHNY, SVGAGI (reference sequence). CDR3 size: 15 residues. The CDR3 is CASSYSMDRPYEQYF. The DNA for the CDR3 is TGTGCCAGCAGTTACTCGATGGACCGACCCTACGAGCAGTACTTC.

This clone was seen only once. V and J are TRBV4-2 and TRBJ2-1, with D unresolved. The CDR3 runs 13 residues. In germline, CDR1 is LGHNA, CDR2 YNFKEQ. Trimming took off 4 bases at V and 10 bases at J, with 14 bases between the two ends. The CDR3 loop is CASSRPATREQFF. The CDR3, as DNA: TGTGCCAGCAGCCGCCCCGCCACACGGGAGCAGTTCTTC.

The rearrangement joins TRBV5-6 to TRBJ2-2, with 11 bases fitting TRBD2. The CDR3 spans 16 residues. Germline loops: CDR1 SGHDT, CDR2 YYEEEE. J lost 1 base, V lost 4 bases, and 3 bases had no gene match. The CDR3 DNA reads as TGTGCCAGCAGCGAAACTAGCGGGGGGAACACCGGGGAGCTGTTTTTT. Its translation is CASSETSGGNTGELFF.

This clone was detected only a few times. The chain uses TRBV6-6 and TRBJ1-3; no clear D. Germline V gene lookup returns CDR1 MNHNY and CDR2 SVGAGI (reference sequence). V lost 0 bases and J lost 4, with 10 bases in between. The CDR3 runs 15 residues. CDR3 DNA: TGTGCCAGCAGTTACTCCGAGGGCAGGGGAAACACCATATATTTT. It codes for CASSYSEGRGNTIYF.

V and J are TRBV7-8 and TRBJ2-2; 9 nucleotides agree with TRBD2. Germline CDR1 and CDR2: SGHVS and FQNEAQ. This CDR3 spans 13 amino acids. Losses at the gene ends were 10 bases for V and 6 bases for J; bases not matched to a gene: 6. In DNA, the CDR3 is TGTGCCACCCTAGCGGGACGGGCCGGGGAGCTGTTTTTT. Protein: CATLAGRAGELFF.

In the case of this clone: A far larger clone differs by one base, so this is likely a read error. The chain recombines TRBV6-6 with TRBJ1-2, with unresolved D. The CDR3 contains 12 residues. V was trimmed by 5 bases and J by 2 bases, leaving 6 bases between them. Germline CDR1 MNHNY, CDR2 SVGAGI (reference sequence). CDR3 bases: TGTGCCAGCAGTCCCGACAACTATGGCTACACCTTC. It specifies CASSPDNYGYTF.

The CDR3 sequence: CASSLRLYNEQFF. The CDR3 nucleotides read TGTGCCAGCAGCTTACGGCTATACAATGAGCAGTTCTTC. This sequence joins TRBV7-2 and TRBJ2-1; D not resolved. From germline, CDR1 is SGHTA and CDR2 FQGNSA. The CDR3 runs to 13 residues. Deletions cut 2 bases from V and 4 bases from J, with 6 bases between.

This chain connects TRBV28 to TRBJ2-7, with a weak D call TRBD1 (5 bases). There are 11 residues in the CDR3. The V end lost 6 bases, the J end lost 4 bases, and 7 bases lay between the germline ends. Looked up from germline, CDR1 is MDHEN and CDR2 is SYDVKM. The CDR3 DNA reads TGTGCCAGCAGGACAGTTTACGAGCAGTACTTC. This translates into CASRTVYEQYF.

The CDR3 DNA reads TGTGCCAGCAGTGACCCAGGGGGACTAGCGGGAGTGGCAGATACGCAGTATTTT. This gives the protein CASSDPGGLAGVADTQYF. The chain recombines TRBV6-4 with TRBJ2-3; 14 nucleotides match TRBD2. CDR1 is MRHNA, CDR2 SNTAGT, per germline. V trimming: 2 bases; J trimming: 4 bases; junction bases outside the gene matches: 8. The CDR3 runs to 18 residues.

The chain combines TRBV7-8 with TRBJ2-3; D unresolved. Germline-derived CDR1 and CDR2 are SGHVS and FQNEAQ. The V end lost 4 bases, the J end lost 0 bases, and 14 bases lay between the germline ends. This CDR3 has 16 amino acids. The CDR3 region is CASSSSLTRSTDTQYF. The DNA for the CDR3 is TGTGCCAGCAGCTCAAGTCTGACCAGGAGCACAGATACGCAGTATTTT.

In this sample, this clone turned up once. A much more abundant neighbour one base away suggests this may be a read error. This chain uses TRBV4-2 with TRBJ2-5, with D perhaps being TRBD1 or TRBD2 (5 bases each). The germline V gene encodes CDR1 LGHNA and CDR2 YNFKEQ. This CDR3 comprises 13 residues. Trimming left V 1 base short and J 5 bases short, with 8 bases between. As DNA, the CDR3 is TGTGCCAGCAGCCAAGGGGGCGGGGAGACCCAGTACTTC. It is translated as CASSQGGGETQYF.

The chain joins TRBV6-6 to TRBJ2-7, with D perhaps TRBD1 (6 bases). V shed 7 bases and J shed 4 bases, with 20 bases lying between them. The CDR3 is made up of 15 amino acids. Germline CDR1 MNHNY, CDR2 SVGAGI (reference sequence). CDR3: CASTTGQRKGYEQYF. The CDR3 DNA sequence: TGTGCCAGCACCACAGGACAGCGGAAGGGATACGAGCAGTACTTC.

V is TRBV25-1 and J is TRBJ1-1; D not resolved. V lost 2 bases and J lost 3, with 7 bases in between. The V gene's germline CDR1 is MGHDK and CDR2 SYGVNS. This CDR3 spans 13 amino acids. The CDR3 region has the DNA TGTGCCAGCAGTGAAGGGGATCACACTGAAGCTTTCTTT. Protein product: CASSEGDHTEAFF.

This clone was seen more than once but under ten times. The chain uses TRBV7-2 and TRBJ2-7; the D call may be TRBD1 or TRBD2 (5 bases each). This CDR3 region has 14 residues. The ends were cut back, 5 bases at V and 1 base at J, with 12 bases in the middle. CDR1 is SGHTA, CDR2 FQGNSA, per germline. CDR3 DNA: TGTGCCAGCAGCCCCTGGGACGGTTCCTACGAGCAGTACTTC. Translation: CASSPWDGSYEQYF.

The CDR3 is CASSFRQTGELFF. CDR3 bases: TGTGCCAGCAGTTTCCGACAGACCGGGGAGCTGTTTTTT. The chain combines TRBV7-3 with TRBJ2-2, with a tentative D call TRBD1 (5 bases). The V gene lost 6 bases and the J gene lost 5 bases, with 10 bases spanning the gap. This CDR3 spans 13 amino acids. CDR1 and CDR2 from the germline V gene are SGHTA and FQGTGA. Full variable domain (missing parts from reference TRBV7-3 and TRBJ2-2): GAGVSQTPSNKVTEKGKYVELRCDPISGHTALYWYRQSLGQGPEFLIYFQGTGAADDSGLPNDRFFAVRPEGSVSTLKIQRTERGDSAVYLCASSFRQTGELFFGEGSRLTVL.

This chain links TRBV27 with TRBJ1-4; TRBD1 is a possible D gene (5 bases). The CDR3 contains 17 residues. Germline V gives CDR1 MNHEY, CDR2 SMNVEV (reference sequence). The V gene lost 0 bases and the J gene lost 0 bases, with 11 bases spanning the gap. The CDR3: CASSLSWDPPTNEKLFF. The CDR3 region has the DNA TGTGCCAGCAGTTTATCGTGGGACCCCCCAACTAATGAAAAACTGTTTTTT.

The rearrangement uses TRBV7-2 and TRBJ2-5, with D possibly matching TRBD1 (5 bases). This CDR3 is built from 13 residues. V lost 5 bases and J 3 bases, leaving 10 bases between the germline ends. Germline V lookup: CDR1 SGHTA, CDR2 FQGNSA. The CDR3 sequence: CASSPRGKETQYF. CDR3 bases: TGTGCCAGCAGCCCTAGGGGAAAAGAGACCCAGTACTTC.

This clone was detected only a few times. The V gene is TRBV7-6, the J gene TRBJ2-7; maybe TRBD1 (6 bases). The ends were cut back, 1 base at V and 2 bases at J, with 6 bases in the middle. The CDR3 length is 13 residues. Germline V gene lookup returns CDR1 SGHVS and CDR2 FNYEAQ. CDR3 loop: CASSLGTAYEQYF. The DNA for the CDR3 is TGTGCCAGCAGCTTAGGGACAGCCTACGAGCAGTACTTC.

This chain joins TRBV29-1 and TRBJ2-1; 11 bases map to TRBD2. V shed 7 bases and J 5 bases; nucleotides not matched to a gene: 10. Per the germline V gene, CDR1 is SQVTM and CDR2 is ANQGSEA. This CDR3 comprises 15 residues. The CDR3 sequence: CSAQGATSGNNEQFF. The DNA of the CDR3 is TGCAGCGCCCAAGGCGCGACTAGCGGGAACAATGAGCAGTTCTTC.

This clone was detected many times. The chain joins TRBV18 to TRBJ1-3, with D possibly TRBD1 on 5 matching bases. This CDR3 comprises 16 residues. With 6 bases removed from V and 0 bases from J, the gap between germline ends came to 15 bases. Germline CDR1 KGHSH, CDR2 LQKENI. CDR3 protein: CASSPTGTDSGNTIYF. The CDR3 DNA sequence: TGTGCCAGCTCTCCCACCGGGACGGACTCTGGAAACACCATATATTTT.

CDR3 in DNA: TGTGCCTGGAGTCGAGCGCTGGGCACTGAAGCTTTCTTT. Protein sequence: CAWSRALGTEAFF. The J gene is TRBJ1-1, the V gene TRBV30, with no clear D. This CDR3 contains 13 residues. From germline, CDR1 is GTSNPN and CDR2 SVGIG (reference sequence). Between the trimmed V and J ends, which lost 2 bases and 4 bases, there was a span of 11 bases.